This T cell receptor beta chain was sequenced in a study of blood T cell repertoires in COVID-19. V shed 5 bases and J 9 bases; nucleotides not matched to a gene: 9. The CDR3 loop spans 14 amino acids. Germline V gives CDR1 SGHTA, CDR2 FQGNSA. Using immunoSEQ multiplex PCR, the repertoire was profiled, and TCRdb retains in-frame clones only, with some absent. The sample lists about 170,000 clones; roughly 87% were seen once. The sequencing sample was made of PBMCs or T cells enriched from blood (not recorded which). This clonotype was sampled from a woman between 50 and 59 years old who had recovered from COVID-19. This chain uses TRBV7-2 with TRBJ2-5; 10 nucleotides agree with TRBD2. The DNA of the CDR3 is TGTGCCAGCAGCCAAGGCACTAGCGGGGCTCCCCAGTACTTC. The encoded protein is CASSQGTSGAPQYF.